The clone carrying this T cell receptor (beta chain) has a count of ten or more. Its antigen remains unknown. The sample comes from a study of response to subunit inactivated influenza vaccine. Findings and limits, study-wide: Only a handful of new T cells, the authors suggested, are recruited with each seasonal influenza vaccination.

The CDR3 loop spans 12 amino acids. Germline CDR1 and CDR2: SGHTA and FQGNSA. The V end was cut by 5 bases, the J end by 6 bases, with 9 bases between. Each CDR3 protein gets one entry after TCRdb re-called the RT-PCR reads with MiXCR. Here the sample spans 500,000 or so distinct CDR3 sequences, about 10% being singletons. The sequencing used PBMCs from blood, collected roughly 48 days after vaccination. The origin of this receptor is a man in his fifties who received an inactivated influenza vaccine. The chain carries TRBV7-2 and TRBJ2-3; the D gene is possibly TRBD1 (6 bases). The CDR3 nucleotides are TGTGCCAGCAGCCCAGACAGGGATACGCAGTATTTT. As protein: CASSPDRDTQYF.